These T cell receptor beta chains were read from a single sample in a study of shared clonotypes between healthy human individuals. Sequenced by immunoSEQ multiplex PCR; TCRdb stores in-frame clones only, minus some. This sample carries a few hundred thousand clones, about 95% of them seen once, and the ten largest clones take 0.095% to 0.12%. Specimen: naive CD8+ T cells sorted from blood. All receptors derive from a woman younger than 45 in good health. The conserved cysteine and the conserved F or W are not part of the CDR3 here.

v_call: TRBV29-1; cdr3_aa: SVDGLGERPTDTQY
v_call: TRBV27; cdr3_aa: ASSLRGLGQPQH
v_call: TRBV6-1; cdr3_aa: ASSESRLAYEQY
v_call: TRBV21-1; cdr3_aa: ASSKVSLRAGDTQY
v_call: TRBV27; cdr3_aa: ASSSLVIGSYEQY
v_call: TRBV10-3; cdr3_aa: AISDLLPYEQY
v_call: TRBV14; cdr3_aa: ASSETRGDTEAF
v_call: TRBV27; cdr3_aa: ASSETGADIQY
v_call: TRBV18; cdr3_aa: ASSPDGYEQY
v_call: TRBV5-1; cdr3_aa: ASSNRLAGGNYEQY
v_call: TRBV13; cdr3_aa: ASSPGLAGGYEQY
v_call: TRBV9; cdr3_aa: ASSPKRGDTEAF
v_call: TRBV2; cdr3_aa: ASRDARSPRQDTQY
v_call: TRBV25-1; cdr3_aa: ASSLGVGTAYGYT
v_call: TRBV6-5; cdr3_aa: ASSYPGQGFYGYT
v_call: TRBV19; cdr3_aa: ASSISLAGPNEQF
v_call: TRBV7-9; cdr3_aa: ASSLDGNEQF
v_call: TRBV19; cdr3_aa: ASHLGLAGVGEQF
v_call: TRBV6-1; cdr3_aa: ASSAGHNQPQH
v_call: TRBV6-5; cdr3_aa: ASSQDAAYEQY
v_call: TRBV15; cdr3_aa: ATSREVGSGGDLVYEQY
v_call: TRBV30; cdr3_aa: AWSSRGSGRLVNEQF
v_call: TRBV6-6; cdr3_aa: ASSYNGRGPYEQY
v_call: TRBV28; cdr3_aa: ASSLVQESYEQY
v_call: TRBV19; cdr3_aa: ASSPGVLAGDYEQY
v_call: TRBV13; cdr3_aa: ASSLVGEVDTGELF
v_call: TRBV29-1; cdr3_aa: SCLTSGSMNEQF
v_call: TRBV6-5; cdr3_aa: ASRLALNYGYT
v_call: TRBV29-1; cdr3_aa: SVVLGQGKAGELF
v_call: TRBV29-1; cdr3_aa: SVVASGRGPDTQY
v_call: TRBV5-1; cdr3_aa: ASSAGTGGANTEAF
v_call: TRBV6-5; cdr3_aa: ASSSQGNTEAF
v_call: TRBV19; cdr3_aa: ASSHSAYEQY
v_call: TRBV7-9; cdr3_aa: ASSLVVGAAEQY
v_call: TRBV28; cdr3_aa: ASSFVAVQETQY
v_call: TRBV27; cdr3_aa: ASSLGPRGVETQY
v_call: TRBV23-1; cdr3_aa: ASMGDGVEQY
v_call: TRBV9; cdr3_aa: ASSVGISAGEETQY
v_call: TRBV27; cdr3_aa: ASSVLTSGDNEQF
v_call: TRBV4-2; cdr3_aa: ASSQDTGFGTGGNEQF
v_call: TRBV15; cdr3_aa: ATSRDRGETQY
v_call: TRBV2; cdr3_aa: ASSEASGDAQY
v_call: TRBV19; cdr3_aa: ASSWAGNYGYT
v_call: TRBV27; cdr3_aa: ASSFHISEQGVLSEAF
v_call: TRBV7-9; cdr3_aa: ASSIAVEQF
v_call: TRBV28; cdr3_aa: ASSPMNTEAF
v_call: TRBV18; cdr3_aa: ASSPVREGYEQY
v_call: TRBV4-1; cdr3_aa: ASSTPTSGTEETQY
v_call: TRBV6-6; cdr3_aa: ASTSGMGSYNEQF
v_call: TRBV7-2; cdr3_aa: ASSLATGATDTQY
v_call: TRBV6-4; cdr3_aa: ASRPGSGTGVDEQY
v_call: TRBV15; cdr3_aa: ATSRDRTSSGHEQY
v_call: TRBV14; cdr3_aa: ASSQEPGQGNEQY
v_call: TRBV13; cdr3_aa: ASSHTGNYEQY
v_call: TRBV5-5; cdr3_aa: ASSLTDYSPGYNEQF
v_call: TRBV7-8; cdr3_aa: ASSFGYTGELF
v_call: TRBV28; cdr3_aa: ASRTGGGQSYEQY
v_call: TRBV7-9; cdr3_aa: ASEREMNTEAF
v_call: TRBV19; cdr3_aa: ASSLWVWGRLNEQF
v_call: TRBV6-5; cdr3_aa: ASSYDRGRYEQY